Presented here are 26 T cell receptor beta chains from one specimen sequenced in a study of T cell responses to AZD1222 COVID-19 vaccine. This table comes from immunoSEQ multiplex PCR, and its TCRdb copy is limited to in-frame clones, with some not included. The sample lists 110,000 to 150,000 clones; approximately 90% were seen once. Sequenced here: peripheral blood, sampled 28 days after the second AZD1222 dose. The source of these receptors is an adult who received the AZD1222 COVID-19 vaccine.

The chain joins TRBV3-1 (or the pseudogene TRBV3-2) to TRBJ1-1; possibly TRBD1 for D (6 bases). Trimming cost V 0 bases and J 8 bases, with 13 bases left between them. The CDR3 runs to 14 residues. Looked up from germline, CDR1 is LGHDT and CDR2 is YNNKEL (reference sequence). As DNA, the CDR3 is TGTGCCAGCAGCCAAGATCGGGGGCTGCCAGAAGCTTTCTTT. Protein product: CASSQDRGLPEAFF.

Only one count was recorded for this clone. The V and J genes are TRBV15 and TRBJ1-1; no clear D. Germline values: CDR1 LNHNV, CDR2 YYDKDF (reference sequence). V shed 4 bases and J shed 0 bases, with 9 bases lying between them. The length of the CDR3 is 14 residues. This chain's CDR3 is CATSTADMNTEAFF. The CDR3 DNA reads TGTGCCACCAGCACTGCGGATATGAACACTGAAGCTTTCTTT. Filled out from reference TRBV15 and TRBJ1-1, the complete variable domain reads DAMVIQNPRYQVTQFGKPVTLSCSQTLNHNVMYWYQQKSSQAPKLLFHYYDKDFNNEADTPDNFQSRRPNTSFCFLDIRSPGLGDTAMYLCATSTADMNTEAFFGQGTRLTVV.

This clone has just one count. The chain uses TRBV6-1 and TRBJ1-1; a weak D match, TRBD1 (5 bases). V lost 0 bases and J 10 bases, leaving 24 bases between the germline ends. The CDR3 covers 17 residues. The germline gives CDR1 MNHNS, CDR2 SASEGT. DNA for the CDR3: TGTGCCAGCAGTGAAGCGAACAGGCTCCCCGGGGTGTTTGGAGCTTTCTTT. Its protein product is CASSEANRLPGVFGAFF.

V is TRBV12-3 or TRBV12-4 and J is TRBJ1-5; D is ambiguous. V gave up 7 bases and J gave up 4 bases, with 8 bases separating them. CDR3 length: 12 amino acids. The CDR3 nucleotides are TGTGCCAGCACTTTTGGGAATCAGCCCCAGCATTTT. Amino acids: CASTFGNQPQHF.

This clone was counted a few times. CDR3 in amino acids: CASTLGGRVSNQPQHF. DNA for the CDR3: TGTGCCAGTACCCTGGGGGGCAGGGTGAGCAATCAGCCCCAGCATTTT. The gene calls are TRBV19 and TRBJ1-5; D might be TRBD1 (6 bases). Germline V gene data show CDR1 as LNHDA and CDR2 as SQIVND (reference sequence). The CDR3 contains 16 residues. V lost 7 bases, J lost 1 base, and 17 bases lay in between.

The V gene is TRBV6-6, the J gene TRBJ1-5, with unresolved D. Germline loops: CDR1 MNHNY, CDR2 SVGAGI (reference sequence). V gave up 5 bases and J gave up 5 bases, with 10 bases separating them. The CDR3 length is 13 residues. CDR3 in amino acids: CASSPGRDQPQHF. The CDR3 DNA sequence: TGTGCCAGCAGTCCAGGACGCGATCAGCCCCAGCATTTT.

The chain links TRBV30 to TRBJ1-2; D remains ambiguous. CDR1 is GTSNPN and CDR2 is SVGIG in the germline V gene (reference sequence). V lost 1 base and J 0 bases, leaving 9 bases between the germline ends. The CDR3 is 14 amino acids. Here the CDR3 reads CAWSASRTNYGYTF. The CDR3 DNA is TGTGCCTGGAGTGCGTCCCGGACTAACTATGGCTACACCTTC.

The rearrangement uses TRBV2 and TRBJ2-1; no clear D. Germline V gene lookup returns CDR1 SNHLY and CDR2 FYNNEI. This CDR3 comprises 12 residues. V was pared by 8 bases and J by 7 bases, with 12 bases between. CDR3 nucleotide sequence: TGTGCCAGCGGCCTGACTGGGAATGAGCAGTTCTTC. Translating gives CASGLTGNEQFF.

This chain links TRBV5-5 with TRBJ1-4; tentative D call: TRBD1 (6 bases). The CDR3 extends over 16 amino acids. V lost 2 bases and J lost 3, with 14 bases in between. Germline values: CDR1 SGHKS, CDR2 YYEKEE (reference sequence). Here the CDR3 reads CASSFQGQVANEKLFF. Written as DNA, the CDR3 is TGTGCCAGCAGCTTTCAGGGGCAGGTCGCTAATGAAAAACTGTTTTTT.

V usage is TRBV19 and J usage is TRBJ1-4, with no clear D. The CDR3 is made up of 16 amino acids. Between the trimmed V and J ends, which lost 3 bases and 0 bases, there was a span of 11 bases. Germline CDR1 reads LNHDA; CDR2 reads SQIVND (reference sequence). CDR3 loop: CASSIPRAATNEKLFF. The CDR3 coding sequence is TGTGCCAGTAGTATCCCTCGGGCGGCAACTAATGAAAAACTGTTTTTT.

The chain combines TRBV2 with TRBJ1-1; D is ambiguous. This CDR3 spans 13 amino acids. V dropped 6 bases and J dropped 4 bases, with 12 bases sitting between them. In germline, CDR1 is SNHLY, CDR2 FYNNEI. DNA of the CDR3: TGTGCCAGCAGGGCTCGACATTCCACTGAAGCTTTCTTT. Its protein is CASRARHSTEAFF.

This clone was recorded a few times. The chain is built from TRBV19 and TRBJ2-7; TRBD2 agrees at 7 bases. The germline CDR1 and CDR2 sequences are LNHDA and SQIVND (reference sequence). The CDR3 extends over 15 amino acids. Trimming took 5 bases from V and 3 from J; bases not matched to a gene: 10. CDR3 region: CASSPYVAGLYEQYF. For the CDR3, the DNA is TGTGCCAGTAGTCCATACGTAGCGGGCCTCTACGAGCAGTACTTC.

The chain links TRBV23-1 to TRBJ1-2; the D gene is possibly TRBD1 (6 bases). TRBV23-1 is flagged as an ORF with uncertain function. The V and J ends lost 3 bases and 0 bases respectively, with 14 bases between them. This CDR3 has 16 residues. CDR3: CASSHRTAEPNYGYTF. DNA of the CDR3: TGCGCCAGCAGTCACCGGACAGCCGAGCCTAACTATGGCTACACCTTC.

This clone was detected once. The chain is built from TRBV27 and TRBJ1-2; TRBD1 aligns across 7 bases. V was pared by 8 bases and J by 2 bases, with 14 bases of the junction left unmatched. The CDR3 length is 16 residues. Germline V lookup: CDR1 MNHEY, CDR2 SMNVEV (reference sequence). DNA of the CDR3: TGTGCCAGCTTGGGGACAGTCGGGTCCAGGAACTATGGCTACACCTTC. It codes for CASLGTVGSRNYGYTF.

The gene calls are TRBV2 and TRBJ1-2; D not certain. The CDR3 consists of 12 residues. Trimming took off 3 bases at V and 3 bases at J, with 5 bases between the two ends. CDR1 is SNHLY and CDR2 is FYNNEI in the germline V gene. In DNA, the CDR3 is TGTGCCAGCAGTGAGTCACACTATGGCTACACCTTC. Translated: CASSESHYGYTF.

This clone appeared a single time. The rearrangement uses TRBV7-9 and TRBJ2-1; 7 positions agree with TRBD2. The germline gives CDR1 SEHNR, CDR2 FQNEAQ (reference sequence). The CDR3 consists of 13 residues. J lost 8 bases, V lost 5 bases, and 6 bases had no gene match. As DNA, the CDR3 is TGTGCCAGCAGCCTCATGGGGGGGGATGAGCAGTTCTTC. Translating gives CASSLMGGDEQFF.

The chain combines TRBV27 with TRBJ1-5, with TRBD1 matching over 8 bases. Germline assignment: CDR1 MNHEY and CDR2 SMNVEV (reference sequence). Trimming removed 6 bases from V and 2 bases from J; junction bases left unmatched: 3. CDR3 length: 14 amino acids. The CDR3 loop is CASSPTGGNQPQHF. CDR3 nucleotide sequence: TGTGCCAGCAGCCCGACAGGGGGCAATCAGCCCCAGCATTTT.

This clone was observed a few times. The gene calls are TRBV19 and TRBJ2-3, with D perhaps matching TRBD1 (6 bases). Trimming cost V 4 bases and J 0 bases, with 14 bases left between them. Germline CDR1 reads LNHDA; CDR2 reads SQIVND (reference sequence). The CDR3 totals 16 residues. CDR3 amino acids: CASSSQGTTSTDTQYF. The CDR3 DNA reads as TGTGCCAGTAGTAGCCAGGGGACCACTAGCACAGATACGCAGTATTTT.

This clone was seen a few times. The chain recombines TRBV6-5 with TRBJ1-5, with a tentative D call TRBD1 (5 bases). The length of the CDR3 is 13 residues. V was pared by 6 bases and J by 2 bases, with 8 bases between. Germline CDR1 and CDR2: MNHEY and SVGAGI. In DNA form, the CDR3 reads TGTGCCAGCAGCAGGGCCGGCAATCAGCCCCAGCATTTT. Translated: CASSRAGNQPQHF.

J is TRBJ1-4 and V is TRBV6-6; TRBD1 matches at 10 bases. With 6 bases clipped from V and 11 bases from J, the junction kept 15 bases outside the gene matches. The CDR3 has 16 residues. Germline CDR1 reads MNHNY; CDR2 reads SVGAGI (reference sequence). The CDR3 sequence: CASRPPVGDRGYKLFF. Written as DNA, the CDR3 is TGTGCCAGCAGGCCTCCCGTGGGGGACAGGGGATACAAACTGTTTTTT.

The chain recombines TRBV5-1 with TRBJ2-7; D gene ambiguous. CDR1 SGHRS and CDR2 YFSETQ come from the germline V gene. CDR3 length: 14 amino acids. V was trimmed by 0 bases and J by 0 bases, leaving 7 bases between them. The CDR3 sequence is CASSLDGYSYEQYF. CDR3 DNA sequence: TGCGCCAGCAGCTTGGATGGGTACTCCTACGAGCAGTACTTC. The complete variable domain, with remaining parts taken from reference TRBV5-1 and TRBJ2-7, reads KAGVTQTPRYLIKTRGQQVTLSCSPISGHRSVSWYQQTPGQGLQFLFEYFSETQRNKGNFPGRFSGRQFSNSRSEMNVSTLELGDSALYLCASSLDGYSYEQYFGPGTRLTVT.

This clone was counted once. The J gene is TRBJ1-1, the V gene TRBV4-1; no firm D call. The CDR3 consists of 13 residues. Per germline, CDR1 MGHRA and CDR2 YSYEKL. The germline V and J ends were trimmed by 3 bases and 1 base, with 6 bases remaining between them. The CDR3 DNA sequence: TGCGCCAGCAGCCACACAGAGAACACTGAAGCTTTCTTT. Its translation: CASSHTENTEAFF.

The chain is built from TRBV4-1 and TRBJ1-1; D gene ambiguous. CDR1 is MGHRA, CDR2 YSYEKL, per germline. The CDR3 covers 13 residues. V shed 3 bases and J shed 0 bases, with 5 bases lying between them. The CDR3 DNA follows: TGCGCCAGCAGCCAGGCGGTGAACACTGAAGCTTTCTTT. This translates into CASSQAVNTEAFF.

This rearrangement joins TRBV19 to TRBJ1-1; D is undetermined. CDR1 is LNHDA and CDR2 is SQIVND in the germline V gene (reference sequence). The germline V and J ends were trimmed by 10 bases and 1 base, with 13 bases remaining between them. The CDR3 length is 13 residues. CDR3 in amino acids: CATQTTTNTEAFF. The CDR3 nucleotides are TGTGCCACCCAGACTACCACGAACACTGAAGCTTTCTTT.

The genes are TRBV6-7 and TRBJ2-1; weak D call: TRBD1 (6 bases). TRBV6-7 is labeled an ORF, and its function is uncertain. V shed 5 bases and J shed 4 bases, with 15 bases lying between them. The CDR3 extends over 15 amino acids. The CDR3 loop is CASSSGQRSYNEQFF. DNA for the CDR3: TGTGCCAGCAGTAGCGGACAGAGGAGTTACAATGAGCAGTTCTTC.

The chain employs TRBV19 and TRBJ1-2; D is ambiguous. Germline V gene sequence: CDR1 LNHDA, CDR2 SQIVND (reference sequence). The length of the CDR3 is 16 residues. V was trimmed by 1 base and J by 8 bases, leaving 20 bases between them. The CDR3 protein is CASSIGLAGVSGGYTF. The DNA of the CDR3 is TGTGCCAGTAGTATAGGCCTCGCCGGGGTATCGGGAGGCTACACCTTC.